Here is one T cell receptor (beta chain) with its context. CDR3 length: 13 residues. J was trimmed by 4 bases and V by 5 bases; bases with no gene match: 3. Per germline, CDR1 SGHRS and CDR2 YFSETQ. TCRdb called the RT-PCR reads again in MiXCR, with one record for every CDR3 protein. The profile shows about 680,000 distinct CDR3 sequences, 13% to 15% of them singletons. V usage is TRBV5-1 and J usage is TRBJ2-3, with 8 bases matching TRBD1. The clonotype was recovered from a female donor in good health, serving as a healthy control. The sequenced material came from memory CD4+ T cells from blood. The CDR3 here is CASSGQGPDTQYF. The CDR3 DNA reads as TGCGCCAGCAGTGGACAGGGTCCAGATACGCAGTATTTT.